A selection of T cell receptor beta chains follows, all from one sample in a study of T cell repertoires in cytomegalovirus infection. TCRdb analysed the reads with MiXCR anew, one entry per CDR3 protein. The table lists about 300,000 distinct CDR3 sequences, roughly a tenth of them singletons, with around 2.5% in the top ten. The material sequenced was PBMCs. The origin of the receptors is a human donor in good health (CMV status not recorded). Some clones in this sample may be carry-over from other donors' samples. The CDR3 runs from the conserved cysteine through the conserved F or W. D genes are given only for firm matches. Size is stated for part of the rows, as once, few or many counts, or as a class when the clone is expanded.

-,TRBV20-1,TRBJ2-3,-,CSAKRGPYTDTQYF,TGCAGTGCTAAACGGGGGCCCTACACAGATACGCAGTATTTT
-,TRBV20-1,TRBJ2-5,few,CSARDFAGGGAPRETQYF,TGCAGTGCTAGAGATTTTGCTGGGGGGGGGGCTCCCAGGGAGACCCAGTACTTC
-,TRBV27,TRBJ2-7,many,CASKRQGLYEQYF,TGTGCCAGCAAGAGGCAGGGGCTATACGAGCAGTACTTC
-,TRBV29-1,TRBJ2-6,-,CSVVSSSGANVLTF,TGCAGCGTTGTGTCGAGCTCTGGGGCCAACGTCCTGACTTTC
TRBD1,TRBV11-3,TRBJ2-1,many,CASSPWTGNNEQFF,TGTGCCAGCAGCCCCTGGACAGGGAACAATGAGCAGTTCTTC
-,TRBV7-4,TRBJ1-1,-,CASSSSSEAFF,TGTGCCAGCAGCTCCAGTTCTGAAGCTTTCTTT
TRBD2,TRBV28,TRBJ2-3,many,CASSIAGGRTDTQYF,TGTGCCAGCAGTATAGCGGGGGGACGCACAGATACGCAGTATTTT
-,TRBV3-1,TRBJ1-2,few,CASRLRAETGDGYTF,TGTGCCAGCAGACTAAGAGCGGAAACAGGCGATGGCTACACCTTC
-,TRBV28,TRBJ1-1,-,CASIRFFEAFF,TGTGCCAGCATCCGATTTTTTGAAGCTTTCTTT
TRBD2,TRBV11-2,TRBJ2-3,many,CASSLVAGGPDTQYF,TGTGCCAGCAGCTTAGTTGCGGGGGGGCCAGATACGCAGTATTTT
TRBD1,TRBV7-2,TRBJ1-1,many,CASSQNPGGPTEAFF,TGTGCCAGCAGCCAGAACCCAGGGGGGCCAACTGAAGCTTTCTTT
TRBD2,TRBV28,TRBJ2-3,many,CASSLLAGNTQYF,TGTGCCAGCAGTTTACTAGCGGGGAATACGCAGTATTTT
-,TRBV7-2,TRBJ2-5,many,CASSFQGGTQETQYF,TGTGCCAGCAGCTTCCAAGGCGGAACCCAAGAGACCCAGTACTTC
TRBD1,TRBV6-5,TRBJ2-3,few,CASKPGQGSDTQYF,TGTGCCAGCAAACCGGGACAGGGTTCGGATACGCAGTATTTT
-,TRBV14,TRBJ2-2,-,CASSQDGTVGELFF,TGTGCCAGCAGCCAAGATGGCACGGTCGGGGAGCTGTTTTTT
-,TRBV5-1,TRBJ1-6,many,CASSLGQDPNSPLHF,TGCGCCAGCAGCTTGGGACAGGACCCTAATTCACCCCTCCACTTT
TRBD2,TRBV20-1,TRBJ2-7,many,CSARDRSPSGGASFEQYF,TGCAGTGCTAGAGATCGATCCCCTAGCGGGGGGGCTTCGTTCGAGCAGTACTTC
TRBD1,TRBV2,TRBJ2-2,many,CASSDDRVDSGELFF,TGTGCCAGCAGTGATGACAGGGTGGATTCCGGGGAGCTGTTTTTT
TRBD1,TRBV9,TRBJ1-5,many,CASSPYYRGNHSLRGKPNQPQHF,TGTGCCAGCAGCCCATACTACAGGGGAAACCACTCCTTAAGGGGGAAGCCAAATCAGCCCCAGCATTTT
TRBD2,TRBV20-1,TRBJ2-1,many,CSASRRAGVYNEQFF,TGCAGTGCTAGCAGGCGAGCGGGGGTATACAATGAGCAGTTCTTC
TRBD1,TRBV7-9,TRBJ1-4,many,CASSPGQFNEKLFF,TGTGCCAGCAGCCCGGGACAGTTTAATGAAAAACTGTTTTTT
TRBD1,TRBV7-2,TRBJ1-1,many,CASSLAGQMNTEAFF,TGTGCCAGCAGCTTAGCGGGACAGATGAACACTGAAGCTTTCTTT
-,TRBV7-6,TRBJ2-3,many,CASTLNTGSTDTQYF,TGTGCCAGCACCTTAAATACAGGGAGCACAGATACGCAGTATTTT